Shown below are 17 T cell receptor beta chains from a single sample sequenced in a study of OX40 agonist ivuxolimab in advanced cancers. TCRdb keeps only in-frame clones here, not all; method: immunoSEQ multiplex PCR. The sample shows 90,000 or so clones, 75% to 90% of them seen only once. The sample was CD4+ or CD8+ T cells sorted from blood, taken in a trial of the OX40 agonist ivuxolimab. The receptors here all came from an adult with an advanced solid tumor such as melanoma, head and neck, liver or kidney cancer.

The rearrangement links TRBV11-2 to TRBJ2-3; 7 positions match TRBD2. The V gene end was trimmed by 0 bases and the J gene end by 2 bases; junction bases not matched to a gene: 11. CDR1 is SGHAT and CDR2 is FQNNGV in the germline V gene. This CDR3 is 18 amino acids long. CDR3 residues: CASSLETGTTNSTDTQYF. CDR3 bases: TGTGCCAGCAGCTTAGAGACCGGGACTACAAATTCCACAGATACGCAGTATTTT.

This chain uses TRBV5-1 with TRBJ2-2; D is possibly TRBD1 (6 bases). Germline V lookup: CDR1 SGHRS, CDR2 YFSETQ. The V and J ends lost 5 bases and 4 bases respectively, with 9 bases between them. CDR3 size: 13 residues. The CDR3 nucleotides are TGCGCCAGCAGACAGGGCCTCACCGGGGAGCTGTTTTTT. This translates into CASRQGLTGELFF.

This clone has only one observation. The gene calls are TRBV11-1 and TRBJ1-3; 8 bases are a match to TRBD1. V was pared by 4 bases and J by 7 bases, with 3 bases of the junction left unmatched. The CDR3 consists of 13 residues. Germline CDR1 and CDR2: SGHAT and FQDESV (reference sequence). This CDR3 reads CASSSGQENTIYF. The CDR3 DNA sequence: TGTGCCAGCAGCTCGGGACAGGAGAACACCATATATTTT. Together with reference TRBV11-1 and TRBJ1-3, the CDR3 gives the full variable domain: EAEVAQSPRYKITEKSQAVAFWCDPISGHATLYWYRQILGQGPELLVQFQDESVVDDSQLPKDRFSAERLKGVDSTLKIQPAELGDSAMYLCASSSGQENTIYFGEGSWLTVV.

The genes are TRBV14 and TRBJ2-3, with 8 bases matching TRBD1. Trimming cost V 0 bases and J 9 bases; bases outside gene matches: 2. Germline V gene lookup returns CDR1 SGHDN and CDR2 FVKESK. The CDR3 extends over 13 amino acids. CDR3 nucleotide sequence: TGTGCCAGCAGCCAAGAAGACAGGGGCACGCAGTATTTT. Protein: CASSQEDRGTQYF. The variable domain in full, with the rest retrieved from reference TRBV14 and TRBJ2-3, is EAGVTQFPSHSVIEKGQTVTLRCDPISGHDNLYWYRRVMGKEIKFLLHFVKESKQDESGMPNNRFLAERTGGTYSTLKVQPAELEDSGVYFCASSQEDRGTQYFGPGTRLTVL.

The chain employs TRBV19 and TRBJ1-5; a weak D match, TRBD1 (5 bases). This CDR3 comprises 16 residues. Trimming took 6 bases from V and 1 from J, leaving 16 bases between them. Germline CDR1 LNHDA, CDR2 SQIVND (reference sequence). The DNA for the CDR3 is TGTGCCAGTAGCGATCAAAACGGGGGGAGCAATCAGCCCCAGCATTTT. Translating gives CASSDQNGGSNQPQHF.

The chain links TRBV5-6 to TRBJ1-4; D gene uncertain. The CDR3 runs to 15 residues. The V gene's germline CDR1 is SGHDT and CDR2 YYEEEE. The germline V and J ends were trimmed by 3 bases and 5 bases, with 14 bases remaining between them. The CDR3 sequence: CASSWRWRRNEKLFF. The CDR3 DNA is TGTGCCAGCAGCTGGCGATGGCGGAGAAATGAAAAACTGTTTTTT.

The chain combines TRBV15 with TRBJ2-7; D perhaps matches TRBD1 (6 bases). CDR3 length: 15 amino acids. The V end was cut by 5 bases, the J end by 8 bases, with 22 bases between. The germline gives CDR1 LNHNV, CDR2 YYDKDF (reference sequence). The CDR3 DNA follows: TGTGCCACCAGCCTAAATCTCAAGGGGGATAAGAAGCAGTACTTC. Its protein is CATSLNLKGDKKQYF.

The V and J genes are TRBV5-4 and TRBJ1-6; 9 bases match TRBD1. CDR1 and CDR2 from the germline V gene are SGHNT and YYREEE (reference sequence). The CDR3 length is 16 residues. Losses at the gene ends were 5 bases for V and 6 bases for J; bases not matched to a gene: 9. The DNA of the CDR3 is TGTGCCAGCAGGTCGGGACAGGGCAAACGTAATTCACCCCTCCACTTT. This encodes CASRSGQGKRNSPLHF.

This clone was counted a few times. The gene calls are TRBV28 and TRBJ1-1, with D uncertain. Trimming took 3 bases from V and 2 from J, leaving 10 bases between them. This CDR3 has 14 amino acids. Germline V lookup: CDR1 MDHEN, CDR2 SYDVKM. CDR3 protein: CASSFGPINTEAFF. The CDR3 DNA reads as TGTGCCAGCAGTTTTGGTCCTATTAACACTGAAGCTTTCTTT.

The chain carries TRBV4-2 and TRBJ1-2; D remains ambiguous. This CDR3 has 13 residues. V was trimmed by 1 base and J by 2 bases, leaving 5 bases between them. Germline-derived CDR1 and CDR2 are LGHNA and YNFKEQ. In DNA form, the CDR3 reads TGTGCCAGCAGCCAAGCCCAAAACTATGGCTACACCTTC. Amino acids: CASSQAQNYGYTF.

The chain combines TRBV30 with TRBJ1-5; 7 positions match TRBD1. After removal of 1 base from V and 0 bases from J, the junction contained 3 bases not matched to a gene. Germline CDR1 reads GTSNPN; CDR2 reads SVGIG (reference sequence). This CDR3 region has 15 residues. CDR3: CAWSEGAYSNQPQHF. The CDR3 DNA reads TGTGCCTGGAGTGAGGGGGCTTATAGCAATCAGCCCCAGCATTTT.

This chain links TRBV5-1 with TRBJ1-2; unclear D gene. V lost 0 bases, J lost 1 base, and 4 bases lay in between. The CDR3 loop spans 13 amino acids. CDR1 and CDR2 from the germline V gene are SGHRS and YFSETQ. The CDR3 sequence is CASSLGSNYGYTF. The CDR3 DNA follows: TGCGCCAGCAGCTTGGGAAGTAACTATGGCTACACCTTC.

In DNA form, the CDR3 reads TGTGCCAGCAGGCATCAGGAGGGAAACACCATATATTTT. This codes for CASRHQEGNTIYF. The gene calls are TRBV28 and TRBJ1-3, with D uncertain. Germline V gives CDR1 MDHEN, CDR2 SYDVKM. The CDR3 totals 13 residues. The V and J ends lost 6 bases and 4 bases respectively, with 10 bases between them.

This clone was recorded once. This chain connects TRBV7-6 to TRBJ2-3; weak D call: TRBD2 (5 bases). Germline CDR1 and CDR2: SGHVS and FNYEAQ. Trimming pared 2 bases from V and 6 bases from J, leaving 12 bases between. The CDR3 totals 14 residues. The CDR3 sequence is CASSLSSWRDTQYF. The CDR3 DNA reads as TGTGCCAGCAGCTTAAGTAGTTGGAGGGATACGCAGTATTTT.

The chain links TRBV4-3 to TRBJ2-6; D remains unclear. V was pared by 4 bases and J by 2 bases, with 12 bases between. Germline CDR1 and CDR2: LGHNA and YSLEER. There are 16 residues in the CDR3. CDR3 DNA sequence: TGCGCCAGCAGCCTCGAACGGGTAGCTGGGGCCAACGTCCTGACTTTC. It translates to CASSLERVAGANVLTF.

The V and J genes are TRBV30 and TRBJ2-3; 15 bases map to TRBD2. This CDR3 spans 17 amino acids. The junction had 6 bases not matched to a gene; V was cut back by 1 base and J by 4 bases. Germline-derived CDR1 and CDR2 are GTSNPN and SVGIG (reference sequence). CDR3 nucleotides: TGTGCCTGGAGTGGGGGACTAGCGGGAGGAGAGGCAGATACGCAGTATTTT. Residues: CAWSGGLAGGEADTQYF.

The J gene is TRBJ1-3, the V gene TRBV30, with D possibly matching TRBD1 (5 bases). The CDR3 is made up of 16 amino acids. V was shortened by 7 bases and J by 0 bases, with 19 bases between the two germline ends. Per the germline V gene, CDR1 is GTSNPN and CDR2 is SVGIG (reference sequence). The CDR3 protein is CAFHSTARYSGNTIYF. The CDR3, as DNA: TGTGCCTTTCATTCGACAGCCCGCTACTCTGGAAACACCATATATTTT.